These 12 T cell receptor beta chains were sequenced from one sample in a study of T cells in Graves' hyperthyroidism and ophthalmopathy. TCR beta CDR3 regions were amplified from RNA transcripts. A set of HTBI primers served as the primers for a first-round RT-PCR of the TCR CDR3. TCRdb reanalysed the multiplex PCR reads using MiXCR and keeps one entry per CDR3 protein. The sample carries 300,000 to 450,000 distinct CDR3 sequences, approximately 14% recorded once. Sequencing was done on a sample of blood. These receptors originate from a woman aged 18 to 35 with Graves' hyperthyroidism that later progressed to Graves' ophthalmopathy.

There are many counts of this clonotype. The chain has TRBV20-1 and TRBJ2-3, with TRBD1 matching over 9 bases. Germline trimming cut 7 bases from V and 2 bases from J; bases unmatched to any gene: 7. CDR1 DFQATT and CDR2 SNEGSKA come from the germline V gene (reference sequence). The CDR3 sequence is 14 residues long. CDR3 DNA: TGCAGTGTCTCGACAGGGGGGTCCACAGATACGCAGTATTTT. Translating gives CSVSTGGSTDTQYF.

This clonotype was detected many times. The genes are TRBV18 and TRBJ2-3; possibly TRBD1 for D (5 bases). Trimming removed 3 bases at V and 2 bases at J, with 12 bases between. This CDR3 spans 15 amino acids. Germline V lookup: CDR1 KGHSH, CDR2 LQKENI. CDR3 loop: CASSPRPGHTDTQYF. The CDR3 DNA is TGTGCCAGCTCACCTCGCCCCGGACACACAGATACGCAGTATTTT.

In its sample, this clonotype was seen many times. The chain links TRBV28 to TRBJ2-7, with 9 bases matching TRBD2. Germline CDR1 and CDR2: MDHEN and SYDVKM. This CDR3 spans 15 amino acids. The trim removed 6 bases at V and 3 bases at J, leaving 9 bases unmatched. The CDR3 is CASRSSGRRYYEQYF. As DNA, the CDR3 is TGTGCCAGCAGGTCGAGCGGGAGGAGATACTACGAGCAGTACTTC.

This clonotype was seen more than once but under ten times. The rearrangement links TRBV30 to TRBJ2-5; the D call may be TRBD1 or TRBD2 (5 bases each). Germline CDR1 GTSNPN, CDR2 SVGIG (reference sequence). Trimming stripped 1 base from V and 7 bases from J, with 19 bases between. The CDR3 is 15 residues long. The CDR3 DNA reads as TGTGCCTGGAGTGATCCGCAGGGTGGGGGATGGACCCAGTACTTC. This codes for CAWSDPQGGGWTQYF.

This clonotype was recorded many times. CDR3 bases: TGTGCCAGCAGTTACGGGAAGGGGAACACTGAAGCTTTCTTT. It translates to CASSYGKGNTEAFF. This chain uses TRBV6-5 with TRBJ1-1; D unclear. Germline CDR1 and CDR2: MNHEY and SVGAGI. The V end was cut by 2 bases, the J end by 1 base, with 8 bases between. The length of the CDR3 is 14 residues.

This clonotype was observed many times. The chain recombines TRBV10-3 with TRBJ2-3, with TRBD2 matching 8 bases. V shed 0 bases and J 4 bases; nucleotides not matched to a gene: 0. This CDR3 region has 14 residues. Germline assignment: CDR1 ENHRY and CDR2 SYGVKD. Written as DNA, the CDR3 is TGTGCCATCAGTGAGTCTAGCGGGGCAGATACGCAGTATTTT. Translating gives CAISESSGADTQYF.

As DNA, the CDR3 is TGTGCCAGTAGTATTTTGGCGGGAGGGCCGGGTGAGCAGTTCTTC. Its protein is CASSILAGGPGEQFF. V is TRBV19 and J is TRBJ2-1, with TRBD2 matching 9 bases. J gave up 9 bases and V 3 bases, and 9 bases lay outside the gene matches. This CDR3 spans 15 amino acids. CDR1 LNHDA and CDR2 SQIVND come from the germline V gene (reference sequence).

This clonotype was detected many times. This rearrangement joins TRBV3-1 to TRBJ2-1; 11 bases fit TRBD2. The V gene end was trimmed by 1 base and the J gene end by 7 bases; junction bases not matched to a gene: 3. The CDR3 extends over 15 amino acids. From germline, CDR1 is LGHDT and CDR2 YNNKEL (reference sequence). CDR3 sequence (DNA): TGTGCCAGCAGCCAAGTAGCGGGAGGGTATAATGAGCAGTTCTTC. It encodes CASSQVAGGYNEQFF.

A few counts support this clonotype. The CDR3 DNA follows: TGCAGCCTAGGGGCGGGAGAGCCCAACAATGAGCAGTTCTTC. Its translation is CSLGAGEPNNEQFF. The chain combines TRBV29-1 with TRBJ2-1; 7 positions match TRBD2. V dropped 8 bases and J dropped 5; count of bases not matched to a gene: 12. The CDR3 is 14 residues long. Germline assignment: CDR1 SQVTM and CDR2 ANQGSEA.

Only a few counts were recorded for this clonotype. CDR3 coding DNA: TGTGCCAGCAGCCCGTTTTGGTCCAGGGGGCGAGATGGGGCCAACGTCCTGACTTTC. This sequence encodes CASSPFWSRGRDGANVLTF. The chain has TRBV11-2 and TRBJ2-6, with TRBD1 identical over 8 bases. Per the germline V gene, CDR1 is SGHAT and CDR2 is FQNNGV. The CDR3 contains 19 residues. V lost 5 bases, J lost 3 bases, and 15 bases stayed unmatched.

This clonotype was seen ten or more times. The gene calls are TRBV2 and TRBJ2-1; 15 nucleotides agree with TRBD2. J lost 1 base, V lost 8 bases, and 12 bases had no gene match. From germline, CDR1 is SNHLY and CDR2 FYNNEI. The CDR3 extends over 19 amino acids. The DNA for the CDR3 is TGTGCCAGCGGGAGGACTAGCGGGAGGGCCACGGTGTCCTACAATGAGCAGTTCTTC. Amino acid sequence: CASGRTSGRATVSYNEQFF.

V gene TRBV10-3 combines with J gene TRBJ1-2; D not resolved. This CDR3 has 11 residues. The ends were cut back, 8 bases at V and 14 bases at J, with 18 bases in the middle. The germline V gene encodes CDR1 ENHRY and CDR2 SYGVKD. The CDR3: CAIGPGPARTF. CDR3 coding DNA: TGTGCCATCGGCCCGGGCCCTGCGCGGACCTTC.